This paragraph covers one T cell receptor beta chain sequence. The CDR3 runs to 13 residues. Germline V lookup: CDR1 MDHEN, CDR2 SYDVKM. The ends were cut back, 7 bases at V and 6 bases at J, with 12 bases in the middle. Some clones are missing from TCRdb's copy, which holds only in-frame ones; the method was immunoSEQ multiplex PCR. The data hold 75,000 to 95,000 clones, with around 80% observed a single time. This record comes from a study of lymphopenia after photon versus proton radiotherapy. Sequencing used peripheral blood, obtained from a patient treated with proton-based radiotherapy. The chain combines TRBV28 with TRBJ2-2, with TRBD2 as a possible D gene (5 bases). This TCR was sampled from a man aged 55 to 70 with pancreatic cancer. CDR3 region: CASTPAGAGELFF. In DNA, the CDR3 is TGTGCCAGCACGCCGGCCGGGGCCGGGGAGCTGTTTTTT. The full variable domain, with the rest looked up from reference TRBV28 and TRBJ2-2, is DVKVTQSSRYLVKRTGEKVFLECVQDMDHENMFWYRQDPGLGLRLIYFSYDVKMKEKGDIPEGYSVSREKKERFSLILESASTNQTSMYLCASTPAGAGELFFGEGSRLTVL.